Shown below are 23 T cell receptor beta chains from a single sample sequenced in a study of blood T cell repertoires in COVID-19 (dated by TCRdb to 2018 to 2020). Libraries came from the immunoSEQ multiplex PCR assay. Held by TCRdb, this immuneACCESS table contains in-frame sequences only and omits some clones. Under half of the omission traces to an unresolved V gene where checked; the cause of the rest is unknown. Counted in this sample were some 250,000 clones; around 89% of them appeared once. Of the sample, roughly 10% falls within the top ten clones. The source material was PBMCs or T cells enriched from blood (not recorded which). The receptors were gathered from a man aged 35-49 years who had recovered from COVID-19.

This clone was detected once. The genes are TRBV19 and TRBJ2-1, with 11 bases that match TRBD2. The CDR3 totals 17 residues. J gave up 0 bases and V 2 bases, and 3 bases lay outside the gene matches. Germline CDR1 is LNHDA and CDR2 is SQIVND (reference sequence). CDR3 amino acids: CASSIRLAGSSYNEQFF. CDR3 in DNA: TGTGCCAGTAGTATAAGACTAGCGGGAAGCTCCTACAATGAGCAGTTCTTC.

The rearrangement joins TRBV5-1 to TRBJ2-5, with TRBD1 as a possible D gene (5 bases). From germline, CDR1 is SGHRS and CDR2 YFSETQ. This CDR3 spans 14 amino acids. V gave up 2 bases and J gave up 5 bases, with 13 bases separating them. For the CDR3, the DNA is TGCGCCAGCAGCTTAACTCAGGGTGCGGAGACCCAGTACTTC. This sequence encodes CASSLTQGAETQYF.

This clone was detected only once. V usage is TRBV2 and J usage is TRBJ1-4; TRBD1 aligns across 7 bases. Germline trimming cut 6 bases from V and 8 bases from J; bases unmatched to any gene: 12. CDR3 size: 15 residues. The V gene's germline CDR1 is SNHLY and CDR2 FYNNEI. The CDR3 DNA sequence: TGTGCCAGCAGGCCCGGGACAGCCCTAGGGGAAAAACTGTTTTTT. Its translation is CASRPGTALGEKLFF.

This clone has more than one count but fewer than ten. The chain is built from TRBV7-3 and TRBJ2-7, with 11 nucleotides matching TRBD2. Germline V gives CDR1 SGHTA, CDR2 FQGTGA. J was trimmed by 4 bases and V by 4 bases; bases with no gene match: 6. The CDR3 sequence is 15 residues long. The CDR3 DNA sequence: TGTGCCAGCAGCTCAACTAGCGGGAGTCAATACGAGCAGTACTTC. Translation gives CASSSTSGSQYEQYF.

The V gene is TRBV11-2, the J gene TRBJ2-7; 7 positions agree with TRBD1. Germline trimming cut 2 bases from V and 1 base from J; bases unmatched to any gene: 11. Germline V CDR1 and CDR2: SGHAT, FQNNGV. This CDR3 is 17 amino acids long. The CDR3 here is CASSLKSPGQKSYEQYF. The DNA of the CDR3 is TGTGCCAGCAGCTTAAAGTCTCCGGGACAGAAGTCCTACGAGCAGTACTTC.

V is TRBV4-2 and J is TRBJ1-1; D is unresolved. V gave up 5 bases and J gave up 7 bases, with 8 bases separating them. Germline assignment: CDR1 LGHNA and CDR2 YNFKEQ. This CDR3 has 11 residues. The CDR3 spells CASSSRGEAFF. CDR3 nucleotide sequence: TGTGCCAGCAGCTCACGGGGTGAAGCTTTCTTT.

The gene calls are TRBV7-9 and TRBJ2-7, with 7 bases aligning to TRBD1. The CDR3 spans 14 residues. Germline values: CDR1 SEHNR, CDR2 FQNEAQ (reference sequence). J lost 3 bases, V lost 2 bases, and 4 bases had no gene match. CDR3 protein: CASSLPGTDYEQYF. The CDR3 region has the DNA TGTGCCAGCAGCTTACCCGGGACAGACTACGAGCAGTACTTC.

This sequence joins TRBV28 and TRBJ1-2; 7 positions match TRBD1. Germline V lookup: CDR1 MDHEN, CDR2 SYDVKM. The CDR3 extends over 15 amino acids. V was pared by 5 bases and J by 4 bases, with 10 bases of the junction left unmatched. This chain's CDR3 is CASSITRGYGYGYTF. The CDR3 bases are TGTGCCAGCAGTATAACCAGGGGGTACGGCTATGGCTACACCTTC.

V is TRBV6-6 and J is TRBJ2-5; 8 nucleotides match TRBD2. After removal of 5 bases from V and 4 bases from J, the junction contained 15 bases not matched to a gene. This CDR3 contains 17 residues. Germline lookup yields CDR1 MNHNY and CDR2 SVGAGI (reference sequence). Written as DNA, the CDR3 is TGTGCCAGCAGTCGGAGGCCCAGAGCGGGAGTAAGAGAGACCCAGTACTTC. Translation gives CASSRRPRAGVRETQYF.

The J gene is TRBJ1-2, the V gene TRBV6-5, with D possibly being TRBD1 (5 bases). Germline V gives CDR1 MNHEY, CDR2 SVGAGI. The CDR3 is 13 amino acids. Trimming removed 0 bases from V and 9 bases from J, with 11 bases in between. The CDR3 protein is CASSYSGGQSYTF. As DNA, the CDR3 is TGTGCCAGCAGTTACTCGGGGGGTCAAAGCTACACCTTC.

This sequence joins TRBV5-6 and TRBJ2-2, with TRBD1 matching 9 bases. Trimming removed 2 bases from V and 4 bases from J; junction bases left unmatched: 3. This CDR3 spans 15 amino acids. Germline assignment: CDR1 SGHDT and CDR2 YYEEEE. The CDR3 DNA reads as TGTGCCAGCAGCTTAACGACAGGGGGCACCGGGGAGCTGTTTTTT. Translating gives CASSLTTGGTGELFF. The whole variable domain, remainder taken from reference TRBV5-6 and TRBJ2-2, is DAGVTQSPTHLIKTRGQQVTLRCSPKSGHDTVSWYQQALGQGPQFIFQYYEEEERQRGNFPDRFSGHQFPNYSSELNVNALLLGDSALYLCASSLTTGGTGELFFGEGSRLTVL.

DNA for the CDR3: TGTGCCAGCAGCCAGTACTCTAACACCGGGGAGCTGTTTTTT. This gives the protein CASSQYSNTGELFF. The V call is TRBV3-1 (or the pseudogene TRBV3-2), the J call TRBJ2-2; unclear D gene. Trimming shortened V by 3 bases and J by 2 bases, and 7 bases separated the two germline ends. Germline loops: CDR1 LGHDT, CDR2 YNNKEL (reference sequence). The CDR3 is 14 residues long.

This chain links TRBV5-4 with TRBJ2-3; maybe TRBD2 (6 bases). V dropped 2 bases and J dropped 6 bases, with 13 bases sitting between them. This CDR3 has 14 residues. Germline CDR1 is SGHNT and CDR2 is YYREEE (reference sequence). As DNA, the CDR3 is TGTGCCAGCAGCTTAGAAGGGGCGGGGGATACGCAGTATTTT. Encoded protein: CASSLEGAGDTQYF.

V and J are TRBV18 and TRBJ1-1; D may be TRBD1 (5 bases). This CDR3 is 15 amino acids long. Trimming shortened V by 2 bases and J by 4 bases, and 14 bases separated the two germline ends. Germline V gene data show CDR1 as KGHSH and CDR2 as LQKENI. This chain's CDR3 is CASSPSQGLGTEAFF. The CDR3 bases are TGTGCCAGCTCACCATCTCAGGGCTTAGGCACTGAAGCTTTCTTT.

The chain recombines TRBV7-9 with TRBJ2-5; TRBD1 aligns across 9 bases. Germline V gives CDR1 SEHNR, CDR2 FQNEAQ (reference sequence). The CDR3 runs 16 residues. The V gene end was trimmed by 5 bases and the J gene end by 4 bases; junction bases not matched to a gene: 11. The CDR3 region has the DNA TGTGCCAGCAGCCCGGGACAGGGTTCCGCGGCAGAGACCCAGTACTTC. This codes for CASSPGQGSAAETQYF.

J is TRBJ1-6 and V is TRBV10-1, with 9 bases fitting TRBD1. J was trimmed by 10 bases and V by 9 bases; bases with no gene match: 7. Germline lookup yields CDR1 WNHNN and CDR2 SYGVQD (reference sequence). The CDR3 has 13 residues. The CDR3 region has the DNA TGCGCCAGGGAACAGGGGGCATACTCACCCCTCCACTTT. Translated, it gives CAREQGAYSPLHF.

The rearrangement uses TRBV11-2 and TRBJ1-2; 7 bases match TRBD1. The CDR3 loop spans 14 amino acids. V shed 2 bases and J 5 bases; nucleotides not matched to a gene: 5. Germline CDR1 SGHAT, CDR2 FQNNGV. In DNA form, the CDR3 reads TGTGCCAGCAGCTTACGTCAGGGGGTTTATGGCTACACCTTC. Its protein product is CASSLRQGVYGYTF. Based on the CDR3 plus reference TRBV11-2 and TRBJ1-2, the full variable domain is EAGVAQSPRYKIIEKRQSVAFWCNPISGHATLYWYQQILGQGPKLLIQFQNNGVVDDSQLPKDRFSAERLKGVDSTLKIQPAKLEDSAVYLCASSLRQGVYGYTFGSGTRLTVV.

The chain recombines TRBV6-5 with TRBJ1-1, with 8 bases fitting TRBD1. From germline, CDR1 is MNHEY and CDR2 SVGAGI. V trimming: 5 bases; J trimming: 3 bases; junction bases outside the gene matches: 5. The CDR3 length is 14 residues. The CDR3 reads CASSPDRGDTEAFF. The CDR3 bases are TGTGCCAGCAGTCCCGACAGGGGAGACACTGAAGCTTTCTTT.

This chain links TRBV12-5 with TRBJ2-1; TRBD2 agrees at 7 bases. The CDR3 covers 14 residues. Looked up from germline, CDR1 is LGHNT and CDR2 is FRNRAP. V was pared by 1 base and J by 5 bases, with 2 bases of the junction left unmatched. The CDR3 coding sequence is TGTGCTAGTGGTTTGGAGGGGACTAACAATGAGCAGTTCTTC. It is translated as CASGLEGTNNEQFF.

The chain combines TRBV5-4 with TRBJ2-6; TRBD2 matches 7 bases. Germline trimming cut 5 bases from V and 1 base from J; bases unmatched to any gene: 12. Germline V gene lookup returns CDR1 SGHNT and CDR2 YYREEE (reference sequence). The CDR3 is 18 residues long. CDR3 in amino acids: CASSFGLGEGSGANVLTF. CDR3 nucleotides: TGTGCCAGCAGTTTTGGGTTGGGGGAGGGTTCTGGGGCCAACGTCCTGACTTTC.

V is TRBV28 and J is TRBJ1-2; possibly TRBD1 for D (6 bases). Trimming removed 3 bases at V and 8 bases at J, with 13 bases between. The CDR3 spans 13 residues. CDR1 is MDHEN and CDR2 is SYDVKM in the germline V gene. The DNA for the CDR3 is TGTGCCAGCAGTTTCCCTGGACAGAGAGGCTACACCTTC. This sequence encodes CASSFPGQRGYTF.

This chain connects TRBV6-4 to TRBJ1-1, with D possibly being TRBD1 (6 bases). This CDR3 comprises 16 residues. Deletions cut 6 bases from V and 4 bases from J, with 21 bases between. Germline CDR1 MRHNA, CDR2 SNTAGT. CDR3 residues: CASRAQGSSSGTEAFF. Written as DNA, the CDR3 is TGTGCCAGCAGAGCACAGGGCAGTTCTTCAGGCACTGAAGCTTTCTTT.

This chain joins TRBV10-2 and TRBJ2-4, with 7 bases identical to TRBD1. The CDR3 runs to 17 residues. Trimming removed 1 base from V and 0 bases from J; junction bases left unmatched: 6. CDR1 is WSHSY, CDR2 SAAADI, per germline. CDR3 bases: TGCGCCAGCAGTGAGTGGGACAGAAGCCTAGCCAAAAACATTCAGTACTTC. It is translated as CASSEWDRSLAKNIQYF.